The TCR beta chain under discussion was sequenced for a study of identical twins. Unique molecular identifiers were present on the cDNA, and a universal primer site came from template switching. TCRdb independently ran MiXCR on the 5' RACE reads; one entry per CDR3 protein. The sample shows about 500,000 distinct CDR3 sequences, 13% to 15% of them seen only once. The germline V gene has CDR1 MDHEN and CDR2 SYDVKM. V was pared by 6 bases and J by 2 bases, with 8 bases of the junction left unmatched. The CDR3 runs 15 residues. The same data also contributed to another study, on yellow fever vaccine responses in identical twins.

Input material: CD4+ T cells sorted from blood. The sequence was collected from a woman aged 18-29 years in good health. The V call is TRBV28, the J call TRBJ2-7, with 9 nucleotides matching TRBD2. CDR3 nucleotides: TGTGCCAGCAGGGCGGGAGGGCCGGTCACCTACGAGCAGTACTTC. It translates to CASRAGGPVTYEQYF.